This TCR beta chain was sequenced for a study of cytomegalovirus exposure and HLA in healthy donors. PCR employed 60 Vbeta and 13 Jbeta primers. The method was immunoSEQ multiplex PCR; TCRdb's version includes in-frame clones alone and lacks a portion of them. The sample contains 150,000 or so clones, 80% of which appear only once. Trimming took off 5 bases at V and 3 bases at J, with 14 bases between the two ends. The CDR3 length is 14 residues. The germline gives CDR1 SGHTA, CDR2 FQGTGA. The receptor comes from a woman in her 50s in good health and CMV-seropositive. V is TRBV7-3 and J is TRBJ2-7; D is perhaps TRBD2 (5 bases). The sequenced sample was PBMCs. DNA of the CDR3: TGTGCCAGCAGCCCCTCCCCCGGGGTCTACGAGCAGTACTTC. This gives the protein CASSPSPGVYEQYF.